This is a list of T cell receptor beta chains from one sample in a study of cytomegalovirus exposure and HLA in healthy donors. Assay used: immunoSEQ multiplex PCR; TCRdb lists only in-frame clones, some missing. Of over 250,000 clones listed, approximately 90% are singletons. The sample was PBMCs. These receptors were obtained from a man aged 40-49 years in good health and CMV-seropositive. Each CDR3 is given with its conserved first and last residue. D genes are given only for firm matches. Expanded clones are given a class, and other clones once, few, many or no size at all.

abundance	v_gene	j_gene	d_gene	CDR3aa	CDR3nt
once	TRBV25-1	TRBJ2-3	TRBD2	CASTPLAGVTDTQYF	TGTGCCAGCACGCCCCTAGCGGGAGTAACAGATACGCAGTATTTT
-	TRBV13	TRBJ2-5	TRBD1	CASSLGLRTGGWETQYF	TGTGCCAGCAGCTTAGGCCTTAGGACAGGGGGCTGGGAGACCCAGTACTTC
few	TRBV5-1	TRBJ1-4	-	CASSLGTVNEKLFF	TGCGCCAGCAGCTTGGGGACAGTTAATGAAAAACTGTTTTTT
few	TRBV2	TRBJ2-1	-	CASKLESGNEQFF	TGTGCCAGCAAACTAGAGTCTGGGAATGAGCAGTTCTTC
-	TRBV9	TRBJ2-7	TRBD1	CAGSVGGLDEQYF	TGTGCCGGCAGCGTAGGGGGCTTGGACGAGCAGTACTTC
once	TRBV7-2	TRBJ2-1	TRBD2	CASSFGSPSGRALQFF	TGTGCCAGCAGCTTCGGCAGTCCTAGCGGGAGGGCCTTGCAGTTCTTC
-	TRBV4-3	TRBJ1-1	TRBD1	CASSHVTGDMNTEAFF	TGCGCCAGCAGCCACGTAACAGGGGACATGAACACTGAAGCTTTCTTT
-	TRBV7-8	TRBJ1-3	TRBD1	CASSSGYRGPSGNTIYF	TGTGCCAGCAGCTCAGGGTACAGGGGGCCCTCTGGAAACACCATATATTTT
-	TRBV12-5	TRBJ2-2	TRBD1	CASGLSTTGRDTGELFF	TGTGCTAGTGGTTTGTCTACGACAGGGCGGGACACCGGGGAGCTGTTTTTT
-	TRBV28	TRBJ1-1	-	CASSLTPPRNTEAFF	TGTGCCAGCAGTTTGACACCGCCGAGAAACACTGAAGCTTTCTTT
-	TRBV5-6	TRBJ2-2	TRBD1	CASSLTGVYTGELFF	TGTGCCAGCAGCTTAACAGGGGTTTACACCGGGGAGCTGTTTTTT
-	TRBV5-1	TRBJ2-1	-	CASSLTGSSYNEQFF	TGCGCCAGCAGCTTAACGGGAAGCTCCTACAATGAGCAGTTCTTC
once	TRBV21-1	TRBJ1-5	-	CASSKVEYSRDRGWNSNQPQHF	TGTGCCAGCAGCAAAGTGGAATATTCCCGGGACAGGGGGTGGAATAGCAATCAGCCCCAGCATTTT
-	TRBV2	TRBJ2-2	-	CASSESPFGVLAGRDTGELFF	TGTGCCAGCAGTGAAAGCCCCTTTGGGGTATTGGCGGGGCGAGACACCGGGGAGCTGTTTTTT
once	TRBV18	TRBJ2-1	TRBD2	CASSPPGLAGDNEQFF	TGTGCCAGCTCACCACCCGGACTAGCGGGGGACAATGAGCAGTTCTTC
-	TRBV6-1	TRBJ2-1	TRBD2	CASSGLAGYNEQFF	TGTGCCAGCAGTGGACTAGCGGGTTACAATGAGCAGTTCTTC
-	TRBV4-3	TRBJ1-3	-	CASSQFIVQDTSGNTIYF	TGCGCCAGCAGCCAATTCATCGTTCAGGACACCTCTGGAAACACCATATATTTT
-	TRBV11-2	TRBJ2-7	TRBD1	CASGDSSYEQYF	TGTGCCTCAGGGGACAGTTCCTACGAGCAGTACTTC
-	TRBV5-1	TRBJ2-7	TRBD2	CASSSQGLIYYEQYF	TGCGCCAGCAGCTCGCAGGGACTAATATACTACGAGCAGTACTTC
few	TRBV7-7	TRBJ1-1	-	CASSKTENTEAFF	TGTGCTAGCAGCAAAACAGAGAACACTGAAGCTTTCTTT
once	TRBV11-2	TRBJ2-7	TRBD1	CASSRGQGSYEQYF	TGCGCCAGCAGCCGCGGACAGGGTTCCTACGAGCAGTACTTC
-	TRBV27	TRBJ2-7	TRBD1	CASSLSGPTGEAEQYF	TGTGCCAGCAGTTTAAGTGGTCCAACAGGGGAAGCTGAGCAGTACTTC